This TCR beta chain emerged from a study of blood T cell repertoires in COVID-19. Turning to the study itself: Samples came from the United States, Italy and Spain, spanning acute and convalescent COVID-19.

Source study methods: Amplified reference gene primers provided the basis for estimating nucleated cell counts. The protocol was immunoSEQ multiplex PCR, while the TCRdb copy is restricted to in-frame clones and leaves out a portion. Clone size and the V and J calls come from that table; the DNA yielded D and trimming. Found here are around 90,000 clones, about 90% of them singletons; the top ten hold 15%. This clone was recorded once. Germline values: CDR1 SGHDN, CDR2 FVKESK. CDR3 length: 14 residues. V was shortened by 7 bases and J by 0 bases, with 10 bases between the two germline ends. Sequencing was done on a sample of peripheral blood. This receptor was identified in a male donor with acute or convalescent COVID-19. The chain joins TRBV14 to TRBJ2-1; tentative D call: TRBD2 (6 bases). CDR3 DNA: TGTGCCAGCAAAGCGGGCTACTCCTACAATGAGCAGTTCTTC. Amino acid sequence: CASKAGYSYNEQFF. The whole variable domain, filled in from reference TRBV14 and TRBJ2-1, reads EAGVTQFPSHSVIEKGQTVTLRCDPISGHDNLYWYRRVMGKEIKFLLHFVKESKQDESGMPNNRFLAERTGGTYSTLKVQPAELEDSGVYFCASKAGYSYNEQFFGPGTRLTVL.